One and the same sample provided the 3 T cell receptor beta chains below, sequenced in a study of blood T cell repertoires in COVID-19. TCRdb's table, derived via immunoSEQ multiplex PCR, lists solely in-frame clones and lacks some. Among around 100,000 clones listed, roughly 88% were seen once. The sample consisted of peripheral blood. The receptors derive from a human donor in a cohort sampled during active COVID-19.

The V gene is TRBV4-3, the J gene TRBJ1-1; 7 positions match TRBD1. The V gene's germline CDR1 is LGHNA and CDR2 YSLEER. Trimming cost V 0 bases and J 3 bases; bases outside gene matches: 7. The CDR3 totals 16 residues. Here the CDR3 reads CASSQDLGQGDTEAFF. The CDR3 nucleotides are TGCGCCAGCAGCCAAGATTTAGGGCAGGGGGACACTGAAGCTTTCTTT.

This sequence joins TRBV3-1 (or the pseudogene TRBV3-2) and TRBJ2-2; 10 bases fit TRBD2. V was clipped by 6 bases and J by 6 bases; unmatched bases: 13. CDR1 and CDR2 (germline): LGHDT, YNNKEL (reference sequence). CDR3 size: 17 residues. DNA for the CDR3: TGTGCCAGCAGAAATCCTCCGGGACTAGCGACCCCCGGGGAGCTGTTTTTT. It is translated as CASRNPPGLATPGELFF.

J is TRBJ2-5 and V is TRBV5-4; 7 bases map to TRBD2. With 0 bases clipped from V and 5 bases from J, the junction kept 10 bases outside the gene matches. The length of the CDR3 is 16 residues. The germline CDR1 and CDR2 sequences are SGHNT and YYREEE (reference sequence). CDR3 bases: TGTGCCAGCAGCTTGGCCCCTAGCGGTGGGGGTGAGACCCAGTACTTC. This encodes CASSLAPSGGGETQYF.